The clone carrying this T cell receptor (beta chain) was seen many times. These data are taken from a study of T cells in Graves' hyperthyroidism and ophthalmopathy. RNA transcripts provided the source from which TCR beta CDR3 regions were amplified. RT-PCR in the first round (using the HTBI primer set) targeted the TCR CDR3. From the multiplex PCR reads, TCRdb called clonotypes with MiXCR, one entry per CDR3 protein. The repertoire holds under 200,000 distinct CDR3 sequences, less than 10% seen once, with less than 25% in the top ten. Material for sequencing was blood. The origin of this receptor is a woman aged 18-30 years with Graves' hyperthyroidism that later progressed to Graves' ophthalmopathy.

CDR3 nucleotide sequence: TGTGCCAGCAGCCTTACCGGGGGTCCCACTGAAGCTTTCTTT. Translation gives CASSLTGGPTEAFF. The gene calls are TRBV7-2 and TRBJ1-1; a possible D gene is TRBD1 (5 bases). The CDR3 runs to 14 residues. Germline loops: CDR1 SGHTA, CDR2 FQGNSA. The ends were cut back, 5 bases at V and 4 bases at J, with 14 bases in the middle.